This TCR beta chain came from a study of control samples from healthy donors and cancer patients. This CDR3 has 17 residues. Germline V gene lookup returns CDR1 MGHRA and CDR2 YSYEKL. The V gene end was trimmed by 4 bases and the J gene end by 4 bases; junction bases not matched to a gene: 15. Some clones are missing from TCRdb's copy, which holds only in-frame ones; the method was immunoSEQ multiplex PCR. In the table there are 57,000 or so clones, 85% to 95% of which are singletons. The material sequenced was blood. The receptor comes from a man under 40 in good health. The J gene is TRBJ1-2, the V gene TRBV4-1; 7 bases align to TRBD1. CDR3 region: CASSLRDRETFPYGYTF. The CDR3 DNA reads as TGCGCCAGCAGCCTAAGAGACAGGGAGACCTTTCCCTATGGCTACACCTTC.